These 23 T cell receptor beta chains came from one sample sequenced in a study of CXCR3-negative and CXCR3-positive naive CD8 T cells. TRB cDNA was prepared as libraries by UMI-labeled 5' RACE. TCRdb re-called the 5' RACE reads, yielding one record per CDR3 amino acid sequence without DNA. The sample yields 130,000 or so distinct CDR3 sequences, of which the top ten take up approximately 0.46%. Sequenced sample: naive CXCR3- CD8+ T cells from blood. As to subset: CD45RO-CCR7+CD27+CD95- naive CD8+ T cells lacking CXCR3 (TNR3-). The receptors were sampled from a human donor in good health. Some clones in this sample may be carry-over from other donors' samples.

The V call is TRBV7-9, the J call TRBJ1-1; there is no DNA to check the TCRdb D call of TRBD1. Germline V gene lookup returns CDR1 SEHNR and CDR2 FQNEAQ (reference sequence). This CDR3 is 18 amino acids long. CDR3 sequence reads: CASSLGSGTKSGGTEAFF. Drawing the rest from reference TRBV7-9 and TRBJ1-1, the complete variable domain is DTGVSQNPRHKITKRGQNVTFRCDPISEHNRLYWYRQTLGQGPEFLTYFQNEAQLEKSRLLSDRFSAERPKGSFSTLEIQRTEQGDSAMYLCASSLGSGTKSGGTEAFFGQGTRLTVV.

J is TRBJ2-7 and V is TRBV5-1. Germline V gene lookup returns CDR1 SGHRS and CDR2 YFSETQ. The CDR3 spans 15 residues. This CDR3 reads CASSLAYNGDYEQYF.

The rearrangement joins TRBV9 to TRBJ2-7; TCRdb's D call, TRBD1, is unchecked because there is no DNA. The CDR3 has 13 amino acids. Germline V gene sequence: CDR1 SGDLS, CDR2 YYNGEE. The CDR3 spells CASSADSTYEQYF.

This chain uses TRBV6-5 with TRBJ1-4; the TCRdb D gene call, TRBD1, has no DNA to confirm it. This CDR3 has 16 amino acids. The V gene's germline CDR1 is MNHEY and CDR2 SVGAGI. CDR3 in amino acids: CASSYSRTELNEKLFF.

This CDR3 reads CATSRTSLNGELFF. V and J are TRBV15 and TRBJ2-2. The CDR3 covers 14 residues. Germline CDR1 is LNHNV and CDR2 is YYDKDF (reference sequence).

V and J are TRBV5-6 and TRBJ2-7; TCRdb designates TRBD1, a call that cannot be tested without DNA. Germline V lookup: CDR1 SGHDT, CDR2 YYEEEE. The CDR3 totals 14 residues. The CDR3 sequence: CASSWGTGGYEQYF. Full variable domain (remainder filled in from reference TRBV5-6 and TRBJ2-7): DAGVTQSPTHLIKTRGQQVTLRCSPKSGHDTVSWYQQALGQGPQFIFQYYEEEERQRGNFPDRFSGHQFPNYSSELNVNALLLGDSALYLCASSWGTGGYEQYFGPGTRLTVT.

The V gene is TRBV5-1, the J gene TRBJ2-7. Germline V gene data show CDR1 as SGHRS and CDR2 as YFSETQ. This CDR3 has 15 amino acids. CDR3 region: CASSRRSGRSYEQYF.

The genes are TRBV7-2 and TRBJ2-7; TCRdb designates TRBD1, a call that cannot be tested without DNA. CDR1 is SGHTA, CDR2 FQGNSA, per germline. The CDR3 consists of 15 residues. The CDR3 is CASSPRTGWSYEQYF.

The rearrangement uses TRBV4-1 and TRBJ2-1; TCRdb selects TRBD2, and the lack of DNA leaves this call unchecked. CDR3 length equals 15 residues. Germline assignment: CDR1 MGHRA and CDR2 YSYEKL. The CDR3 is CASSQETSGGAFLFF.

The J gene is TRBJ2-7, the V gene TRBV29-1; the TCRdb call, TRBD1, lacks DNA for checking. Germline-derived CDR1 and CDR2 are SQVTM and ANQGSEA. The CDR3 sequence is 17 residues long. CDR3 sequence reads: CSVWGVDRTGSSYEQYF.

This chain joins TRBV6-6 and TRBJ2-3; the D gene TCRdb calls, TRBD1, cannot be checked with no DNA. The germline CDR1 and CDR2 sequences are MNHNY and SVGAGI (reference sequence). CDR3 length: 16 amino acids. This CDR3 reads CASSYPGTGRGDTQYF.

The chain employs TRBV5-1 and TRBJ2-7; the D call of TRBD2 rests on TCRdb alone, since no DNA is present to check it. This CDR3 contains 13 residues. Germline loops: CDR1 SGHRS, CDR2 YFSETQ. The CDR3 region is CASSFGSMYEKYF.

The CDR3 is CSVLQGAVDTQYF. The chain has TRBV29-1 and TRBJ2-3; TCRdb returns TRBD1, unconfirmable since there is no DNA. Per germline, CDR1 SQVTM and CDR2 ANQGSEA. CDR3 size: 13 residues.

The chain has TRBV10-3 and TRBJ1-2; TCRdb calls TRBD1, which cannot be checked without DNA. CDR1 ENHRY and CDR2 SYGVKD come from the germline V gene. The CDR3 is 13 residues long. The CDR3 reads CAISESDRGGYTF.

The chain recombines TRBV15 with TRBJ2-3. CDR1 is LNHNV and CDR2 is YYDKDF in the germline V gene (reference sequence). CDR3 length: 13 amino acids. CDR3 residues: CATKGESTDTQYF. The whole variable domain, filled in from reference TRBV15 and TRBJ2-3, reads DAMVIQNPRYQVTQFGKPVTLSCSQTLNHNVMYWYQQKSSQAPKLLFHYYDKDFNNEADTPDNFQSRRPNTSFCFLDIRSPGLGDTAMYLCATKGESTDTQYFGPGTRLTVL.

This chain joins TRBV24-1 and TRBJ2-5; absent DNA, TCRdb's TRBD2 call cannot be checked. The CDR3 has 17 amino acids. From germline, CDR1 is KGHDR and CDR2 SFDVKD. The chain's CDR3 is CATSDYPLAGGSETQYF.

This chain joins TRBV12-3 or TRBV12-4 and TRBJ2-1; TCRdb's D call, TRBD1, is unchecked because there is no DNA. The length of the CDR3 is 15 residues. CDR3 loop: CASRMDRGIYNEQFF.

The rearrangement links TRBV3-1 to TRBJ2-1; the TRBD1 assignment by TCRdb is unverifiable without DNA. The germline V gene has CDR1 LGHDT and CDR2 YNNKEL (reference sequence). The CDR3 loop spans 15 amino acids. The CDR3 sequence: CASSQSQFRWNEQFF.

The rearrangement joins TRBV5-5 to TRBJ2-1. The V gene's germline CDR1 is SGHKS and CDR2 YYEKEE (reference sequence). The CDR3 is made up of 16 amino acids. This CDR3 is CASSPFEGGPNNEQFF.

The chain uses TRBV19 and TRBJ2-7. The germline CDR1 and CDR2 sequences are LNHDA and SQIVND (reference sequence). The CDR3 runs 14 residues. The CDR3: CASSIVPDSYEQYF.

The chain carries TRBV12-3 or TRBV12-4 and TRBJ2-7. The CDR3 runs 14 residues. The CDR3 loop reads CASSAVVAPYEHYF.

The rearrangement uses TRBV28 and TRBJ2-1; the TCRdb D gene call, TRBD2, has no DNA to confirm it. The CDR3 loop spans 15 amino acids. The germline V gene encodes CDR1 MDHEN and CDR2 SYDVKM. The CDR3 spells CASSSSSGGYNEQFF.

The chain recombines TRBV3-1 with TRBJ2-1; TCRdb's D gene call, TRBD2, goes unchecked for lack of DNA. This CDR3 spans 19 amino acids. From germline, CDR1 is LGHDT and CDR2 YNNKEL (reference sequence). This chain's CDR3 is CASSQFGTSGTQIYNEQFF.